This T cell receptor beta chain was documented in a study of cytomegalovirus exposure and HLA in healthy donors. Germline lookup yields CDR1 PRHDT and CDR2 FYEKMQ (reference sequence). V lost 2 bases and J lost 7; bases outside the gene matches: 10. This CDR3 region has 15 residues. The PCR used 60 Vbeta and 13 Jbeta primers. The assay was immunoSEQ multiplex PCR, and TCRdb's table has in-frame clones only and misses some. The table records around 150,000 clones, approximately 80% of them present only once. Specimen: PBMCs. The chain links TRBV13 to TRBJ1-2; 7 bases align to TRBD1. This receptor was obtained from a man in his late teens or twenties in good health and CMV-seronegative. CDR3 sequence reads: CASSLSPPYRGGYTF. The DNA for the CDR3 is TGTGCCAGCAGCTTATCGCCCCCATACAGGGGTGGCTACACCTTC.